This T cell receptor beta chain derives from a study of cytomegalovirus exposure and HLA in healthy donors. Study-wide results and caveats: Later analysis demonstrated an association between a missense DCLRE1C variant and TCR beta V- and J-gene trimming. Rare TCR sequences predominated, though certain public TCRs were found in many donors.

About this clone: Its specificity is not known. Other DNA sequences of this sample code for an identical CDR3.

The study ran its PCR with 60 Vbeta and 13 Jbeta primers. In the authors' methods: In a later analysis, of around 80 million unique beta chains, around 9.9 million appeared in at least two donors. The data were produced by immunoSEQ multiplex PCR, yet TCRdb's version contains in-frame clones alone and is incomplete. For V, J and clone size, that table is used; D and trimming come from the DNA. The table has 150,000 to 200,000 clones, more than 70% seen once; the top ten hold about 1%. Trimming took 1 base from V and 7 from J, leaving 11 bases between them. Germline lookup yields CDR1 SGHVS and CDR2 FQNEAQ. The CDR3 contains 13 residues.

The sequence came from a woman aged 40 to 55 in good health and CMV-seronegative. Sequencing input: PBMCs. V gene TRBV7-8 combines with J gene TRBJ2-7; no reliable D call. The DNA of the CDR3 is TGTGCCAGCAGCTTAGTTGAGGCCGGGGAGCAGTACGTC. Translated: CASSLVEAGEQYV.